These T cell receptor beta chains were read from a single sample in a study of blood T cell repertoires in COVID-19. Profiled with immunoSEQ multiplex PCR; TCRdb holds only in-frame clones, not every one. This sample has approximately 300,000 clones, with more than 70% found just once. Material: peripheral blood. These receptors were taken from a woman aged 45-60 years with acute or convalescent COVID-19. The CDR3 runs from the conserved cysteine through the conserved F or W. Fields, in order: D gene, J gene, V gene, clone size, CDR3 DNA, CDR3 protein. D genes are given only for firm matches. For some rows the clone size is stated as once, few or many, or as a class when expanded; others skip it.

D: NA; J: TRBJ1-2; V: TRBV5-6; size: NA; DNA: TGTGCCAGCACCCCGGATCCCATTATTACAGGCGCTCATGGCTACACCTTC; CDR3: CASTPDPIITGAHGYTF
D: TRBD1; J: TRBJ1-2; V: TRBV10-3; size: few; DNA: TGTGCCATCACTCCGGACAGGGCGACTAACTATGGCTACACCTTC; CDR3: CAITPDRATNYGYTF
D: TRBD1; J: TRBJ2-4; V: TRBV4-1; size: NA; DNA: TGCGCCAGCAGCCTAGGACAGGGGGACATTCAGTACTTC; CDR3: CASSLGQGDIQYF
D: NA; J: TRBJ2-3; V: TRBV7-2; size: NA; DNA: TGTGCCAGCAGCCCAGCGTTGGATACGCAGTATTTT; CDR3: CASSPALDTQYF
D: NA; J: TRBJ1-4; V: TRBV19; size: NA; DNA: TGTGCCAGCAATAAGGGAGATAATGAAAAACTGTTTTTT; CDR3: CASNKGDNEKLFF
D: TRBD1; J: TRBJ1-2; V: TRBV30; size: NA; DNA: TGTGCCTGGAGTATTAATTCGGGACAGGGAGGCTATGGCTACACCTTC; CDR3: CAWSINSGQGGYGYTF
D: TRBD1; J: TRBJ1-4; V: TRBV10-3; size: NA; DNA: TGTGCCATCAGTGAGATGACAGGGGAACTGTTTTTT; CDR3: CAISEMTGELFF
D: NA; J: TRBJ1-5; V: TRBV12-3/TRBV12-4; size: NA; DNA: TGTGCCAGCAGTTTAGGCAGGAATCAGCCCCAGCATTTT; CDR3: CASSLGRNQPQHF
D: TRBD2; J: TRBJ2-7; V: TRBV2; size: NA; DNA: TGTGCCAGCAGTACCCGGATAGCGGGGCCCCCATACGAGCAGTACTTC; CDR3: CASSTRIAGPPYEQYF
D: TRBD2; J: TRBJ2-1; V: TRBV28; size: NA; DNA: TGTGCCAGCCGCACTAGCGGAGACAATGAGCAGTTCTTC; CDR3: CASRTSGDNEQFF
D: TRBD2; J: TRBJ2-5; V: TRBV11-2; size: NA; DNA: TGTGCCAGCAGCTTAGCTAGCGGGGAGACCCAGTACTTC; CDR3: CASSLASGETQYF
D: NA; J: TRBJ1-4; V: TRBV15; size: NA; DNA: TGTGCCACCAGCAGTCAAGCTGCAACTAATGAAAAACTGTTTTTT; CDR3: CATSSQAATNEKLFF
D: TRBD2; J: TRBJ2-3; V: TRBV7-3; size: NA; DNA: TGTGCCAGCAGCTCCGGGACTAGCGGGAGCGGGGGCACAGATACGCAGTATTTT; CDR3: CASSSGTSGSGGTDTQYF
D: TRBD1; J: TRBJ1-5; V: TRBV15; size: NA; DNA: TGTGCCACCAGCAGACGGACAGGGGATCAGCCCCAGCATTTT; CDR3: CATSRRTGDQPQHF
D: NA; J: TRBJ2-7; V: TRBV6-7; size: NA; DNA: TGTGCCAGCAGTTACAGGATTTACTCGAGCCCGAGGGAGCAGTACTTC; CDR3: CASSYRIYSSPREQYF
D: TRBD1; J: TRBJ1-1; V: TRBV7-2; size: NA; DNA: TGTGCCAGCAGCTTAGGGAGGACAGGGACTGAAGCTTTCTTT; CDR3: CASSLGRTGTEAFF
D: TRBD1; J: TRBJ1-5; V: TRBV28; size: few; DNA: TGTGCCAGCAGATTCGACAGGGGCTGGGACAATCAGCCCCAGCATTTT; CDR3: CASRFDRGWDNQPQHF
D: NA; J: TRBJ2-2; V: TRBV18; size: NA; DNA: TGTGCCAGCTCACCGGGTCCCGGCGGCGCAAGCGGGGAGCTGTTTTTT; CDR3: CASSPGPGGASGELFF
D: NA; J: TRBJ1-2; V: TRBV7-2; size: NA; DNA: TGTGCCAGCAGCTGGGGTCGTGGGGGGGGCTACACCTTC; CDR3: CASSWGRGGGYTF
D: TRBD2; J: TRBJ2-3; V: TRBV24-1; size: NA; DNA: TGTGCCACCAGTGATGGGGGACTAAATACGCAGTATTTT; CDR3: CATSDGGLNTQYF
D: NA; J: TRBJ1-1; V: TRBV3-1/TRBV3-2; size: NA; DNA: TGTGCCAGCAGCCAAGGAGGTATGAACACTGAAGCTTTCTTT; CDR3: CASSQGGMNTEAFF
D: TRBD2; J: TRBJ2-4; V: TRBV4-2; size: NA; DNA: TGTGCCAGCAGCCAAGGCGGGACTAGCGCCCCGCTAGCCAAAAACATTCAGTACTTC; CDR3: CASSQGGTSAPLAKNIQYF
D: NA; J: TRBJ1-1; V: TRBV12-3/TRBV12-4; size: NA; DNA: TGTGCCAGCAGTTGGGGGGGTAACACTGAAGCTTTCTTT; CDR3: CASSWGGNTEAFF
D: NA; J: TRBJ1-3; V: TRBV4-3; size: NA; DNA: TGCGCCAGCAGCCAAGACCGGACAGTGAGAGGAAACACCATATATTTT; CDR3: CASSQDRTVRGNTIYF
D: NA; J: TRBJ1-5; V: TRBV10-3; size: NA; DNA: TGTGCCATCAGTGATAGTAGAGGGTACCAGCCCCAGCATTTT; CDR3: CAISDSRGYQPQHF
D: TRBD1; J: TRBJ1-5; V: TRBV5-6; size: few; DNA: TGTGCCAGCAGCCCTCAGACAGGGGCTTACAATCAGCCCCAGCATTTT; CDR3: CASSPQTGAYNQPQHF
D: NA; J: TRBJ2-1; V: TRBV5-1; size: NA; DNA: TGCGCCAGCAGCTTCCAGGGGCCCTACAATGAGCAGTTCTTC; CDR3: CASSFQGPYNEQFF
D: NA; J: TRBJ2-7; V: TRBV7-3; size: NA; DNA: TGTGCCAGCAGCTTAATTTCCAGTTCCTACGAGCAGTACTTC; CDR3: CASSLISSSYEQYF
D: NA; J: TRBJ1-1; V: TRBV6-6; size: NA; DNA: TGTGCCAGCACGCCGACAGTTTTTCTCACTGAAGCTTTCTTT; CDR3: CASTPTVFLTEAFF
D: TRBD2; J: TRBJ2-3; V: TRBV19; size: NA; DNA: TGTGCCAGTAGTCCCGGGACTATGGATACGCAGTATTTT; CDR3: CASSPGTMDTQYF
D: TRBD2; J: TRBJ2-1; V: TRBV7-2; size: NA; DNA: TGTGCCAGCAGCCCTTCAGGCGGGAGTGGGAATGAGCAGTTCTTC; CDR3: CASSPSGGSGNEQFF
D: NA; J: TRBJ2-7; V: TRBV10-3; size: once; DNA: TGTGCCATCAGTGAGTCGGGAGCCTACGAGCAGTACTTC; CDR3: CAISESGAYEQYF
D: NA; J: TRBJ1-1; V: TRBV29-1; size: NA; DNA: TGCAGCGTGTTAACAGGGCTGGACACTGAAGCTTTCTTT; CDR3: CSVLTGLDTEAFF
D: NA; J: TRBJ1-3; V: TRBV14; size: NA; DNA: TGTGCCAGCAGCCTCGCCCTCACTTTCTCTGGAAACACCATATATTTT; CDR3: CASSLALTFSGNTIYF
D: TRBD1; J: TRBJ1-1; V: TRBV19; size: NA; DNA: TGTGCCAGTAGTATTTCCCCGACAGGGGCTTTCTTT; CDR3: CASSISPTGAFF
D: NA; J: TRBJ1-1; V: TRBV20-1; size: NA; DNA: TGCAGTGCCATTCGACACAGTGAAGCTTTCTTT; CDR3: CSAIRHSEAFF
D: TRBD1; J: TRBJ2-7; V: TRBV30; size: NA; DNA: TGTGCCTGGAGTGCCCGGACAGGGGACGAGCAGTACTTC; CDR3: CAWSARTGDEQYF
D: TRBD1; J: TRBJ2-3; V: TRBV30; size: NA; DNA: TGTGCCTGGAGTCCGACAGGGGATACGCAGTATTTT; CDR3: CAWSPTGDTQYF
D: TRBD2; J: TRBJ2-1; V: TRBV6-6; size: few; DNA: TGTGCCATCTCTAGCGGTCACTACAATGAGCAGTTCTTC; CDR3: CAISSGHYNEQFF
D: TRBD2; J: TRBJ2-3; V: TRBV5-4; size: NA; DNA: TGTGCCAGCAGGTTATCGGGGGGGCCTAGCACAGATACGCAGTATTTT; CDR3: CASRLSGGPSTDTQYF
D: TRBD1; J: TRBJ1-2; V: TRBV19; size: NA; DNA: TGTGCCAGTAGTTTCCTCGGACAGGGCAGTGGCTACACCTTC; CDR3: CASSFLGQGSGYTF
D: NA; J: TRBJ2-3; V: TRBV27; size: NA; DNA: TGTGCCAGCACCCACGCGCCGGGCACAGATACGCAGTATTTT; CDR3: CASTHAPGTDTQYF
D: NA; J: TRBJ2-3; V: TRBV5-1; size: NA; DNA: TGCGCCAGCAGCTTGGACAGGGGTGGAGGGGATACGCAGTATTTT; CDR3: CASSLDRGGGDTQYF
D: NA; J: TRBJ1-1; V: TRBV7-3; size: NA; DNA: TGTGCCAGCAGCTTATATCAGAGGACTGAAGCTTTCTTT; CDR3: CASSLYQRTEAFF
D: TRBD1; J: TRBJ1-1; V: TRBV5-1; size: NA; DNA: TGCGCCAGCAGCTTGGACAGGGGTAACACTGAAGCTTTCTTT; CDR3: CASSLDRGNTEAFF
D: NA; J: TRBJ1-3; V: TRBV29-1; size: NA; DNA: TGCAGCGTCGATCTGCGCTCTGGAAACACCATATATTTT; CDR3: CSVDLRSGNTIYF
D: TRBD1; J: TRBJ2-1; V: TRBV29-1; size: NA; DNA: TGCAGCGTTGCCGGGACAGGGGAGCAGTTCTTC; CDR3: CSVAGTGEQFF
D: NA; J: TRBJ2-1; V: TRBV6-4; size: NA; DNA: TGTGCCAGCAGTGACTCTGGCCCCAGGAATGAGCAGTTCTTC; CDR3: CASSDSGPRNEQFF
D: NA; J: TRBJ2-3; V: TRBV29-1; size: NA; DNA: TGCAGCGGAGGCAGTCCAGATACGCAGTATTTT; CDR3: CSGGSPDTQYF
D: NA; J: TRBJ1-2; V: TRBV5-1; size: few; DNA: TGCGCCAGCAGCTTGGTGGCAGGGGTCTTCGGCTACACCTTC; CDR3: CASSLVAGVFGYTF
D: TRBD1; J: TRBJ2-7; V: TRBV5-1; size: NA; DNA: TGCGCCAGCAGCCTTTGGACAGGGGGCGAGTACGAGCAGTACTTC; CDR3: CASSLWTGGEYEQYF